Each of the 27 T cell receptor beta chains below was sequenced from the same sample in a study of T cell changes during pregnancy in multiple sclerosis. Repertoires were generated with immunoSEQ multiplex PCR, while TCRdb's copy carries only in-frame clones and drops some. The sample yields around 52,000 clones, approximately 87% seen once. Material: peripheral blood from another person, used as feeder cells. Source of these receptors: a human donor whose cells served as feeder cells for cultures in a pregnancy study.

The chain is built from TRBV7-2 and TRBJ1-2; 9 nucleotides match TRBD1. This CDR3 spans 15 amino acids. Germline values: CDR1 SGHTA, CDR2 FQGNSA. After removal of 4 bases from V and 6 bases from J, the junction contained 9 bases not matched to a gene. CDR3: CASSSRTGDFHGYTF. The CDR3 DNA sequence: TGTGCCAGCAGCTCTAGGACAGGGGATTTTCATGGCTACACCTTC.

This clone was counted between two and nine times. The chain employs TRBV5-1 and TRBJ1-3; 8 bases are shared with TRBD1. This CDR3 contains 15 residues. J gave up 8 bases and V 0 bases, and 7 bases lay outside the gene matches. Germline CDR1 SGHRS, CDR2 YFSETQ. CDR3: CASSLAGTGGYTIYF. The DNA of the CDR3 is TGCGCCAGCAGCTTGGCTGGCACAGGGGGGTACACCATATATTTT.

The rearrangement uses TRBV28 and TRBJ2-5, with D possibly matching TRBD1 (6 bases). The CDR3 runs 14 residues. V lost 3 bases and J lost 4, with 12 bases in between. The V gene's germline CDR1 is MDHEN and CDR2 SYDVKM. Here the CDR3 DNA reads TGTGCCAGCAGTTTTGACAGGCCCCGAGAGACCCAGTACTTC. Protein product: CASSFDRPRETQYF.

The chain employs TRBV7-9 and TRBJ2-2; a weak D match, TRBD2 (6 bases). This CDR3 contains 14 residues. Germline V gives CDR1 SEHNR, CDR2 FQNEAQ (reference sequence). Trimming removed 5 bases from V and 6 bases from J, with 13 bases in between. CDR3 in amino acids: CASSLWTTAGELFF. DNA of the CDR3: TGTGCCAGCAGCCTGTGGACTACAGCCGGGGAGCTGTTTTTT.

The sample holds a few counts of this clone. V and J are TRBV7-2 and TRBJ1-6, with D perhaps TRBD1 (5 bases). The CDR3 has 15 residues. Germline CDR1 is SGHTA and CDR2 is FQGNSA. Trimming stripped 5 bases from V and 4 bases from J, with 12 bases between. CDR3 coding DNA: TGTGCCAGCAGCCGCGAGGGACGGTATAATTCACCCCTCCACTTT. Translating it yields CASSREGRYNSPLHF.

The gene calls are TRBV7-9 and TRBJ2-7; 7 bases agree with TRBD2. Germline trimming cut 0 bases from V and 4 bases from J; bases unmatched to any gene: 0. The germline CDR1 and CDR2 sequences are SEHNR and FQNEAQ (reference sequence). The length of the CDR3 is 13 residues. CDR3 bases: TGTGCCAGCAGCTTAGCGGGGGGGTACGAGCAGTACTTC. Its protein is CASSLAGGYEQYF.

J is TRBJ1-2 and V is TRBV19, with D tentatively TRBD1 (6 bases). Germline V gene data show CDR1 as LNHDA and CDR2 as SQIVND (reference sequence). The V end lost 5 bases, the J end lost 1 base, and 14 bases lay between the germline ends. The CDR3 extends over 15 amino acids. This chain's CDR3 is CASSSGALLNYGYTF. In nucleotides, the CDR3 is TGTGCCAGTAGTTCGGGGGCACTGCTTAACTATGGCTACACCTTC.

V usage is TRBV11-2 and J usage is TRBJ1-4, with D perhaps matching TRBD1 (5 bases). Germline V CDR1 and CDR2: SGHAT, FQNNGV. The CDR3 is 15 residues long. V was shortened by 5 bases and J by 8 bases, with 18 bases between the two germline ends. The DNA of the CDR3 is TGTGCCAGCAGCCCCCGGGGAGGGGTTGGGGAAAAACTGTTTTTT. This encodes CASSPRGGVGEKLFF.

The CDR3 DNA follows: TGCGCCAGCAGCGCGGGACAGGCTGTGGAACTGTTTTTT. Its protein is CASSAGQAVELFF. The chain links TRBV5-1 to TRBJ1-4, with 8 nucleotides matching TRBD1. CDR1 is SGHRS, CDR2 YFSETQ, per germline. This CDR3 has 13 amino acids. V shed 4 bases and J 12 bases; nucleotides not matched to a gene: 8.

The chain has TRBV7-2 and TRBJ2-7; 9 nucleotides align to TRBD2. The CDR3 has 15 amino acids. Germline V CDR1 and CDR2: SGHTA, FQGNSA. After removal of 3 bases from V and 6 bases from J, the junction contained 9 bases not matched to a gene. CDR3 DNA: TGTGCCAGCAGCTTTGGGACCGCGGGAGGGCTCGAGCAGTACTTC. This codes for CASSFGTAGGLEQYF.

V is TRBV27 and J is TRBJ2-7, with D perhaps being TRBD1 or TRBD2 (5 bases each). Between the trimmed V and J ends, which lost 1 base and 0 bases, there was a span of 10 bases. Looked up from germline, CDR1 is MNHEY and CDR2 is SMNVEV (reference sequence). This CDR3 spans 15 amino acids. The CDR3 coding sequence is TGTGCCAGCAGTTTATTGGCAGGGAGCTCCTACGAGCAGTACTTC. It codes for CASSLLAGSSYEQYF.

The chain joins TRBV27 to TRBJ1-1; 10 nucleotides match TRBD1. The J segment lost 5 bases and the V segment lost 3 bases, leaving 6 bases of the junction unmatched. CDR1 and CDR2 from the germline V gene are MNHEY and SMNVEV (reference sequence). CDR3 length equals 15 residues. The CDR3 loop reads CASSFWTGGRTEAFF. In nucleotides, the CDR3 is TGTGCCAGCAGTTTTTGGACAGGGGGACGGACTGAAGCTTTCTTT.

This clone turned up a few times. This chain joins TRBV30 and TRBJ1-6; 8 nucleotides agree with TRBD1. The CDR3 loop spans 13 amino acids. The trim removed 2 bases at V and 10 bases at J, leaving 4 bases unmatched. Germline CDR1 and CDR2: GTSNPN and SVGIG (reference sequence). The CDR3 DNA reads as TGTGCCTGGAGTTACCAGGGGGCCTCACCCCTCCACTTT. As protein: CAWSYQGASPLHF.

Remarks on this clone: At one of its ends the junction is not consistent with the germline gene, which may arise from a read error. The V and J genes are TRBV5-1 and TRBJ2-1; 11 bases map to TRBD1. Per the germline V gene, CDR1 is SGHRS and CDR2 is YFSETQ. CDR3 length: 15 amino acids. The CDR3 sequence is CANSVGTGGGNEQFF. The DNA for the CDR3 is TGCGCCAACAGCGTGGGGACAGGGGGAGGCAATGAGCAGTTCTTC.

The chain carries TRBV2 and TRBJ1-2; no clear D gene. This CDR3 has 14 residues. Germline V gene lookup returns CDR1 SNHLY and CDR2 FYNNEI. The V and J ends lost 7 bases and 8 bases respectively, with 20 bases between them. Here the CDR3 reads CASIPNGVSYGYTF. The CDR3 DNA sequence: TGTGCCAGCATCCCCAACGGGGTATCCTACGGCTACACCTTC.

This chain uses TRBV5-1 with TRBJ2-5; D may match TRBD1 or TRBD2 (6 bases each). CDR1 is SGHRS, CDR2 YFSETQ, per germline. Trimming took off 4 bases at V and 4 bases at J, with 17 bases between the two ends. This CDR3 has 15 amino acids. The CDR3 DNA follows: TGCGCCAGCAGCCTACTAGGGGGGCAGGTAGAGACCCAGTACTTC. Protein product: CASSLLGGQVETQYF.

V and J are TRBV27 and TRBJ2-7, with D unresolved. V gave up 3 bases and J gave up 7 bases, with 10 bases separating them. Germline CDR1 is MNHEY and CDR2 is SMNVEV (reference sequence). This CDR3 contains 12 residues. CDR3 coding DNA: TGTGCCAGCAGTTTCGGACGTGGGGAGCAGTACTTC. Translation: CASSFGRGEQYF.

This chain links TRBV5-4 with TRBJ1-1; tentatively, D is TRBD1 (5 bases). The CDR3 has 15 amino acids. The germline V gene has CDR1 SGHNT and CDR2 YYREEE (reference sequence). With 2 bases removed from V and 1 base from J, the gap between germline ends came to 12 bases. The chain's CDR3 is CASSFKGVGNTEAFF. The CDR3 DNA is TGTGCCAGCAGCTTTAAAGGGGTTGGGAACACTGAAGCTTTCTTT.

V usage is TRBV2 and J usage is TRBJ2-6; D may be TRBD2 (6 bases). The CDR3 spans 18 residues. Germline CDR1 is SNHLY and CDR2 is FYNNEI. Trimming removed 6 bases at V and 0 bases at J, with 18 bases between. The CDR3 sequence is CASRDQGLGVSGANVLTF. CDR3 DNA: TGTGCCAGCAGAGACCAGGGACTGGGTGTCTCTGGGGCCAACGTCCTGACTTTC.

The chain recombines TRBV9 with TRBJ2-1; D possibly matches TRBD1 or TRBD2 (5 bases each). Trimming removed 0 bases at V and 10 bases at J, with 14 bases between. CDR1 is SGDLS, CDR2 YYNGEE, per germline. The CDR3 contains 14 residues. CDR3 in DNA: TGTGCCAGCAGCGTAGACCCCGTCGGGGCCGAGCAGTTCTTC. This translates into CASSVDPVGAEQFF.

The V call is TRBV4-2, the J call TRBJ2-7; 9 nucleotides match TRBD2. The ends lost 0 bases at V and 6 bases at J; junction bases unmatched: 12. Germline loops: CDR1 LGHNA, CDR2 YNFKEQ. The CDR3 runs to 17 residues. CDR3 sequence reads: CASSQDVGAGGPFEQYF. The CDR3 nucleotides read TGTGCCAGCAGCCAAGATGTGGGAGCGGGAGGCCCCTTCGAGCAGTACTTC.

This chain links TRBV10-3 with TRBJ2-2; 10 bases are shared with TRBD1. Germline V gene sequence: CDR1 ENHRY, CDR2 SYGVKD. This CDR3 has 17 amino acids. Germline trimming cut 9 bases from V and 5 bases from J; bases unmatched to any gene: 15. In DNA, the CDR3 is TGTGCCATTTTTAGGCCCCCCGGGACAGGGGTGACCGGGGAGCTGTTTTTT. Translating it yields CAIFRPPGTGVTGELFF.

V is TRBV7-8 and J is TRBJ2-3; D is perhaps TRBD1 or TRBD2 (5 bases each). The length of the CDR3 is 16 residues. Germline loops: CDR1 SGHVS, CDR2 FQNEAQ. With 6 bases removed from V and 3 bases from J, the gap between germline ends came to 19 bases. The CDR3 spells CASRSRDDKGTDTQYF. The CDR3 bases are TGTGCCAGCAGGTCCCGGGACGACAAAGGGACAGATACGCAGTATTTT.

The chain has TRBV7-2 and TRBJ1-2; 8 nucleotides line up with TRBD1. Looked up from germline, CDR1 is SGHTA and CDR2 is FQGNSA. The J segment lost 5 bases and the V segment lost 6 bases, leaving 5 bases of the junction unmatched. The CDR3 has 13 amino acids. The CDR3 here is CASSPGGQYGYTF. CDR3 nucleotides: TGTGCCAGCAGTCCAGGGGGCCAGTATGGCTACACCTTC.

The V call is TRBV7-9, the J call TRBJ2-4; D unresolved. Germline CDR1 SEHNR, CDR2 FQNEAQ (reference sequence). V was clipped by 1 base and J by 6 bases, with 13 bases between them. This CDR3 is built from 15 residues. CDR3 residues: CASSLVGSGGNIQYF. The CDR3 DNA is TGTGCCAGCAGCTTAGTTGGAAGTGGTGGAAACATTCAGTACTTC.

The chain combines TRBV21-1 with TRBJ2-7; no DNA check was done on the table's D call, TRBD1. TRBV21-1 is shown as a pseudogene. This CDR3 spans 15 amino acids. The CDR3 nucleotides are TGTGCCAACCTTAGGGGACAGGGTGGATCCTACGAGCAGTACTTC. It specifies CANLRGQGGSYEQYF.

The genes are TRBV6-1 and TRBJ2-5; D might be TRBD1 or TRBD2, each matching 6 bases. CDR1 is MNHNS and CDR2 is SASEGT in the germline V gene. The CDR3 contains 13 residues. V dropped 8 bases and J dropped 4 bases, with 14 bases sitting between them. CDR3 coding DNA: TGTGCCAGCGTTAGGGGGGTGGCAGAGACCCAGTACTTC. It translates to CASVRGVAETQYF.